These 31 T cell receptor beta chains were all obtained from the same sample, sequenced in a study of blood T cell repertoires in COVID-19. This table comes from immunoSEQ multiplex PCR, and its TCRdb copy is limited to in-frame clones, with some not included. The top ten clones hold around 8.4% of a sample with 110,000 or so clones, roughly 88% of them seen once. The source material was peripheral blood. Receptors were obtained from an older woman who had recovered from COVID-19.

This clone was seen just once. This chain links TRBV11-1 with TRBJ2-7; D remains unclear. Trimming took 4 bases from V and 3 from J, leaving 10 bases between them. The germline gives CDR1 SGHAT, CDR2 FQDESV (reference sequence). The CDR3 is 13 amino acids. This CDR3 is CASSWAHGYEQYF. Written as DNA, the CDR3 is TGTGCCAGCAGCTGGGCACATGGCTACGAGCAGTACTTC.

The rearrangement links TRBV4-1 to TRBJ2-2; tentative D call: TRBD2 (6 bases). The germline V and J ends were trimmed by 4 bases and 8 bases, with 14 bases remaining between them. The CDR3 is 14 amino acids. Germline-derived CDR1 and CDR2 are MGHRA and YSYEKL. The CDR3 sequence: CASSPRRDVGELFF. In DNA form, the CDR3 reads TGCGCCAGCAGCCCGAGGCGGGATGTGGGGGAGCTGTTTTTT.

The V call is TRBV6-2 or TRBV6-3, the J call TRBJ2-1, with a weak D call TRBD1 (6 bases). CDR3 length: 18 residues. Germline values: CDR1 MNHEY, CDR2 SVGEGT. Trimming stripped 2 bases from V and 5 bases from J, with 22 bases between. This chain's CDR3 is CASSYPFTTGLYNNEQFF. The CDR3 DNA sequence: TGTGCCAGCAGTTACCCTTTTACCACAGGGCTCTACAACAATGAGCAGTTCTTC.

The chain combines TRBV5-4 with TRBJ1-4; D uncertain. Germline V gives CDR1 SGHNT, CDR2 YYREEE (reference sequence). The CDR3 spans 15 residues. V was trimmed by 10 bases and J by 5 bases, leaving 21 bases between them. The CDR3: CAPRFSRQSNEKLFF. CDR3 coding DNA: TGTGCCCCCCGGTTTTCCCGCCAATCCAATGAAAAACTGTTTTTT.

The chain combines TRBV6-2 or TRBV6-3 with TRBJ2-1; the match to TRBD2 covers 11 bases. Trimming removed 4 bases from V and 7 bases from J; junction bases left unmatched: 9. The CDR3 totals 16 residues. Germline-derived CDR1 and CDR2 are MNHEY and SVGEGT. CDR3 nucleotide sequence: TGTGCCAGCAGTTTCCTACTAGCGGGGGTAGGGAATGAGCAGTTCTTC. This codes for CASSFLLAGVGNEQFF.

This chain links TRBV7-2 with TRBJ2-7, with TRBD1 as a possible D gene (5 bases). CDR1 is SGHTA and CDR2 is FQGNSA in the germline V gene. The CDR3 is made up of 13 amino acids. V was cut by 2 bases and J by 5 bases, with 10 bases left in between. CDR3 residues: CASSLLGRDEQYF. CDR3 nucleotides: TGTGCCAGCAGCTTACTCGGCAGGGACGAGCAGTACTTC.

This clone was counted once. The chain combines TRBV7-8 with TRBJ1-5; no reliable D call. The V and J ends lost 6 bases and 0 bases respectively, with 21 bases between them. Germline values: CDR1 SGHVS, CDR2 FQNEAQ. The CDR3 length is 18 residues. CDR3 sequence: CASSRGGRRAYSNQPQHF. The DNA of the CDR3 is TGTGCCAGCAGTCGCGGAGGGCGACGGGCTTATAGCAATCAGCCCCAGCATTTT.

The gene calls are TRBV28 and TRBJ1-1; 10 bases match TRBD1. Germline CDR1 MDHEN, CDR2 SYDVKM. V trimming: 6 bases; J trimming: 3 bases; junction bases outside the gene matches: 4. The CDR3 is made up of 14 amino acids. The CDR3 reads CASSPTGGYTEAFF. DNA of the CDR3: TGTGCCAGCAGCCCGACAGGGGGCTACACTGAAGCTTTCTTT.

The chain links TRBV6-5 to TRBJ1-2, with 9 bases lining up with TRBD1. V was pared by 7 bases and J by 7 bases, with 7 bases of the junction left unmatched. Germline-derived CDR1 and CDR2 are MNHEY and SVGAGI. CDR3 length: 13 amino acids. The CDR3 is CASKFRDRAGYTF. CDR3 DNA sequence: TGTGCCAGCAAATTCCGGGACAGGGCTGGCTACACCTTC.

This sequence joins TRBV19 and TRBJ2-7, with TRBD2 matching over 9 bases. Germline loops: CDR1 LNHDA, CDR2 SQIVND (reference sequence). The CDR3 is 17 amino acids. The junction had 10 bases not matched to a gene; V was cut back by 4 bases and J by 0 bases. DNA of the CDR3: TGTGCCAGTAGTACGGTTTCACTAGCGGGCCTCTCCTACGAGCAGTACTTC. Translation gives CASSTVSLAGLSYEQYF.

This clone was counted once. The V call is TRBV2, the J call TRBJ1-4; 7 nucleotides match TRBD1. CDR1 is SNHLY and CDR2 is FYNNEI in the germline V gene. Unmatched junction bases numbered 8, after V lost 6 bases and J lost 7 bases. The CDR3 is 14 residues long. CDR3 nucleotide sequence: TGTGCCAGCAGCGAGAACCGGGACAGTGAAAAACTGTTTTTT. Encoded protein: CASSENRDSEKLFF.

A remark on this clone: The sample carries other DNA sequences with the same CDR3. The CDR3 bases are TGTGCCAGCAGTTTACGAGATACGCAGTATTTT. Encoded protein: CASSLRDTQYF. This chain joins TRBV12-3 or TRBV12-4 and TRBJ2-3; D is unclear. The V end was cut by 2 bases, the J end by 5 bases, with 2 bases between. CDR3 size: 11 residues.

Notes on this clone: Other DNA sequences in this specimen translate into the identical CDR3. The chain employs TRBV16 and TRBJ1-2; no clear D gene. Trimming took 6 bases from V and 8 from J, leaving 13 bases between them. The CDR3 is 12 amino acids. In germline, CDR1 is KGHSY, CDR2 FQNENV. In DNA form, the CDR3 reads TGTGCCAGCAGTTCCTCAGGAGGGGGCTACACCTTC. This gives the protein CASSSSGGGYTF.

Notes on this clone: Relative to the germline gene, one junction end is altered; a read error may explain this. The chain uses TRBV7-7 and TRBJ2-7; 10 bases align to TRBD2. Germline values: CDR1 SSHAT, CDR2 FNYEAQ (reference sequence). The CDR3 spans 15 residues. CDR3 in DNA: TGTGCTAGCAGCTTAGTGCTAGCGGGGGTCAACGAGCAGTACTTC. This translates into CASSLVLAGVNEQYF. Full variable domain (outside the CDR3, taken from reference TRBV7-7 and TRBJ2-7): GAGVSQSPRYKVTKRGQDVTLRCDPISSHATLYWYQQALGQGPEFLTYFNYEAQPDKSGLPSDRFSAERPEGSISTLTIQRTEQRDSAMYRCASSLVLAGVNEQYFGPGTRLTVT.

The CDR3 spells CASSYSQGQGSVDTQYF. DNA for the CDR3: TGTGCCAGCAGTTACTCCCAGGGACAGGGTTCCGTAGATACGCAGTATTTT. V usage is TRBV6-2 or TRBV6-3 and J usage is TRBJ2-3, with TRBD1 identical over 9 bases. J lost 5 bases, V lost 0 bases, and 9 bases had no gene match. Germline values: CDR1 MNHEY, CDR2 SVGEGT. The CDR3 extends over 17 amino acids.

The chain carries TRBV4-2 and TRBJ1-1; 8 bases align to TRBD1. V gave up 6 bases and J gave up 2 bases; unmatched junction bases: 14. The CDR3 has 17 residues. The germline V gene has CDR1 LGHNA and CDR2 YNFKEQ. Written as DNA, the CDR3 is TGTGCCAGCAGACCTAGACAGGGGCCTAACTTAAACACTGAAGCTTTCTTT. It encodes CASRPRQGPNLNTEAFF.

This chain uses TRBV11-1 with TRBJ2-3, with D unclear. CDR3 size: 13 residues. The V gene's germline CDR1 is SGHAT and CDR2 FQDESV (reference sequence). Trimming removed 4 bases from V and 3 bases from J, with 8 bases in between. The CDR3 DNA follows: TGTGCCAGCAGCTACACTACGACAGATACGCAGTATTTT. It yields the protein CASSYTTTDTQYF.

V usage is TRBV10-3 and J usage is TRBJ2-1, with 7 bases identical to TRBD2. This CDR3 is 13 amino acids long. Germline CDR1 and CDR2: ENHRY and SYGVKD. J gave up 7 bases and V 0 bases, and 0 bases lay outside the gene matches. The CDR3 DNA reads TGTGCCATCAGTGAGTCGGGGGGGAATGAGCAGTTCTTC. Residues: CAISESGGNEQFF.

The chain links TRBV5-1 to TRBJ2-1; 7 nucleotides agree with TRBD1. Trimming took 3 bases from V and 4 from J; bases not matched to a gene: 10. The CDR3 totals 16 residues. Germline V gives CDR1 SGHRS, CDR2 YFSETQ. The CDR3 is CASSSGTDHAYNEQFF. The CDR3, as DNA: TGCGCCAGCAGCTCCGGGACAGACCATGCGTACAATGAGCAGTTCTTC.

The chain links TRBV24-1 to TRBJ2-1; 9 bases fit TRBD1. The CDR3 covers 15 residues. J gave up 8 bases and V 5 bases, and 9 bases lay outside the gene matches. Germline-derived CDR1 and CDR2 are KGHDR and SFDVKD. CDR3 residues: CATSATTGGSDEQFF. As DNA, the CDR3 is TGTGCCACCAGTGCGACGACAGGGGGTAGCGATGAGCAGTTCTTC.

The chain joins TRBV4-3 to TRBJ2-3; 7 positions agree with TRBD1. J was trimmed by 2 bases and V by 6 bases; bases with no gene match: 11. The CDR3 spans 16 residues. CDR1 is LGHNA, CDR2 YSLEER, per germline. CDR3 in amino acids: CASRHWDSKSTDTQYF. The CDR3 DNA reads TGCGCCAGCAGGCATTGGGACAGCAAATCCACAGATACGCAGTATTTT.

The chain employs TRBV7-3 and TRBJ2-2, with no clear D. Per germline, CDR1 SGHTA and CDR2 FQGTGA. This CDR3 region has 18 residues. V dropped 2 bases and J dropped 1 base, with 17 bases sitting between them. CDR3 in DNA: TGTGCCAGCAGCTTATACTATACACCTTTCTTGAACACCGGGGAGCTGTTTTTT. Encoded protein: CASSLYYTPFLNTGELFF.

This chain connects TRBV28 to TRBJ2-1; 7 bases agree with TRBD1. The CDR3 is 14 amino acids. The J segment lost 2 bases and the V segment lost 7 bases, leaving 5 bases of the junction unmatched. The germline V gene has CDR1 MDHEN and CDR2 SYDVKM. The CDR3 coding sequence is TGTGCCAGCAACCGGGACAGCCCCTACAATGAGCAGTTCTTC. This sequence encodes CASNRDSPYNEQFF.

Remarks on this clone: The germline gene is not matched at one end of the junction; a read error may be the cause. CDR3 sequence (DNA): TGCGCCAGCAGCCAAGTCAGGTTTCAAGCGACCCAGTACTTC. It is translated as CASSQVRFQATQYF. The V gene is TRBV4-3, the J gene TRBJ2-5; D not certain. The CDR3 spans 14 residues. The V gene's germline CDR1 is LGHNA and CDR2 YSLEER.

The chain employs TRBV18 and TRBJ2-5; 11 nucleotides agree with TRBD2. From germline, CDR1 is KGHSH and CDR2 LQKENI. CDR3 length: 17 residues. Unmatched junction bases numbered 11, after V lost 3 bases and J lost 5 bases. The CDR3 loop reads CASSPLRVAGGMETQYF. Here the CDR3 DNA reads TGTGCCAGCTCACCCCTCCGAGTAGCGGGAGGGATGGAGACCCAGTACTTC. Full variable domain (rest looked up from reference TRBV18 and TRBJ2-5): NAGVMQNPRHLVRRRGQEARLRCSPMKGHSHVYWYRQLPEEGLKFMVYLQKENIIDESGMPKERFSAEFPKEGPSILRIQQVVRGDSAAYFCASSPLRVAGGMETQYFGPGTRLLVL.

With respect to this clone: This sample also contains other DNA sequences that code for the same CDR3. V gene TRBV6-2 or TRBV6-3 combines with J gene TRBJ2-1; D uncertain. From germline, CDR1 is MNHEY and CDR2 SVGEGT. The CDR3 is 12 amino acids. V lost 0 bases and J 6 bases, leaving 3 bases between the germline ends. This CDR3 reads CASSYSGNEQFF. The CDR3 region has the DNA TGTGCCAGCAGTTACTCCGGCAATGAGCAGTTCTTC.

CDR3 amino acids: CASSITTGNYGYTF. CDR3 nucleotide sequence: TGTGCCAGTAGTATAACAACAGGGAACTATGGCTACACCTTC. The chain links TRBV19 to TRBJ1-2, with D perhaps TRBD1 (6 bases). Deletions cut 2 bases from V and 2 bases from J, with 9 bases between. Germline loops: CDR1 LNHDA, CDR2 SQIVND (reference sequence). The length of the CDR3 is 14 residues.

This clone appeared a single time. The V call is TRBV7-8, the J call TRBJ2-5; D is perhaps TRBD2 (6 bases). Trimming shortened V by 3 bases and J by 5 bases, and 10 bases separated the two germline ends. The CDR3 contains 13 residues. CDR1 and CDR2 from the germline V gene are SGHVS and FQNEAQ. In DNA, the CDR3 is TGTGCCAGCAGCTTCTCGGGGGTGGAGACCCAGTACTTC. This sequence encodes CASSFSGVETQYF.

The rearrangement uses TRBV11-2 and TRBJ2-7; 10 bases agree with TRBD2. Germline loops: CDR1 SGHAT, CDR2 FQNNGV. The CDR3 is made up of 14 amino acids. V shed 3 bases, J shed 3 bases, and the junction held 2 bases outside the gene matches. CDR3 region: CASSLGTSVYEQYF. The CDR3 DNA is TGTGCCAGCAGCTTGGGGACTAGCGTCTACGAGCAGTACTTC. Full variable domain (missing parts from reference TRBV11-2 and TRBJ2-7): EAGVAQSPRYKIIEKRQSVAFWCNPISGHATLYWYQQILGQGPKLLIQFQNNGVVDDSQLPKDRFSAERLKGVDSTLKIQPAKLEDSAVYLCASSLGTSVYEQYFGPGTRLTVT.

The chain joins TRBV7-8 to TRBJ2-3; 10 bases fit TRBD2. The germline gives CDR1 SGHVS, CDR2 FQNEAQ. The CDR3 extends over 14 amino acids. V was pared by 5 bases and J by 9 bases, with 8 bases of the junction left unmatched. The CDR3 coding sequence is TGTGCCAGCAGCCCAGCGGGGGGGCCGGGGACGCAGTATTTT. Translating it yields CASSPAGGPGTQYF. The variable domain in full, completed from reference TRBV7-8 and TRBJ2-3, reads GAGVSQSPRYKVAKRGQDVALRCDPISGHVSLFWYQQALGQGPEFLTYFQNEAQLDKSGLPSDRFFAERPEGSVSTLKIQRTQQEDSAVYLCASSPAGGPGTQYFGPGTRLTVL.

This chain uses TRBV11-2 with TRBJ1-4, with 8 nucleotides matching TRBD1. The V and J ends lost 5 bases and 7 bases, in that order; junction bases with no gene match: 6. Germline CDR1 and CDR2: SGHAT and FQNNGV. This CDR3 region has 14 residues. For the CDR3, the DNA is TGTGCCAGCAGCCCACAGGGGGTTCGTGAAAAACTGTTTTTT. This codes for CASSPQGVREKLFF.